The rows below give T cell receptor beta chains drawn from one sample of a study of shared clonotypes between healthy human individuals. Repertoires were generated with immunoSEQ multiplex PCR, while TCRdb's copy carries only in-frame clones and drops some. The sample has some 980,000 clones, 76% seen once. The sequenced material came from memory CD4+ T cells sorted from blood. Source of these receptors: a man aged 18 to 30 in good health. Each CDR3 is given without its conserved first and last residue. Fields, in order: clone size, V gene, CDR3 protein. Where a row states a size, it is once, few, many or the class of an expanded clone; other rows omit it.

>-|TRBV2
ASSPSPAPSYEQY
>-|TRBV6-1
ASRTQGPATEAF
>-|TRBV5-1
ASSPRQGTSYEQY
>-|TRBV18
ASSSGFDEQY
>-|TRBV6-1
ASSPGRLAKNIQY
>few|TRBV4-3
ASSQGTLAGYTDTQY
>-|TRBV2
ASTNEQGGNSPLH
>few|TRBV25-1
ASVDSVYGYT
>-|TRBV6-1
ASSASGVGAF
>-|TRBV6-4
ASSVSRGHGYT
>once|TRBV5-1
ASSRYGQGGADTQY
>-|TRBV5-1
ASSLGPAGGGTEAF
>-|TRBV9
ASSVEPENTEAF
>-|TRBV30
AANRGYNQPQH
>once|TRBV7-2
ASSPRISLADTQY
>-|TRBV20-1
SAPRNNEQF
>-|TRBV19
ASSIMGSGQGGNQPQH
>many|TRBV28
ASSLSPGLGGLQETQY